Following are 17 T cell receptor beta chains from one sample sequenced in a study of blood T cell repertoires in COVID-19. The repertoire was sequenced with immunoSEQ multiplex PCR; TCRdb's copy has only in-frame clones and lacks some. Among 12,000 or so clones listed, 72% were seen once. Sequencing was performed on peripheral blood. These receptors originate from a man in his fifties or sixties with COVID-19, enrolled during active disease.

The gene calls are TRBV15 and TRBJ2-1; D is possibly TRBD2 (5 bases). In germline, CDR1 is LNHNV, CDR2 YYDKDF (reference sequence). With 8 bases removed from V and 5 bases from J, the gap between germline ends came to 13 bases. The CDR3 length is 13 residues. CDR3 sequence (DNA): TGTGCCACCGGGTTGGGGAGAAACAATGAGCAGTTCTTC. As protein: CATGLGRNNEQFF.

The chain has TRBV7-8 and TRBJ2-4; a weak D match, TRBD1 (6 bases). The length of the CDR3 is 15 residues. The germline gives CDR1 SGHVS, CDR2 FQNEAQ. Trimming left V 4 bases short and J 3 bases short, with 13 bases between. In DNA form, the CDR3 reads TGTGCCAGCAGCTCATCGACAGGCCTCAAAAACATTCAGTACTTC. Translated, it gives CASSSSTGLKNIQYF.

The rearrangement joins TRBV15 to TRBJ2-5; TRBD1 matches 9 bases. V was clipped by 1 base and J by 4 bases; unmatched bases: 10. This CDR3 is built from 17 residues. The V gene's germline CDR1 is LNHNV and CDR2 YYDKDF (reference sequence). CDR3 sequence reads: CATSRGGTGQTRETQYF. The CDR3 bases are TGTGCCACCAGCAGAGGGGGGACAGGGCAAACCCGAGAGACCCAGTACTTC.

The chain employs TRBV11-3 and TRBJ2-1, with D possibly being TRBD2 (6 bases). This CDR3 region has 16 residues. Trimming shortened V by 5 bases and J by 5 bases, and 19 bases separated the two germline ends. Germline CDR1 and CDR2: SGHNT and YENEEA. CDR3 amino acids: CASSTPAGRLNNEQFF. The CDR3, as DNA: TGTGCCAGCAGCACCCCGGCAGGGAGGTTAAACAATGAGCAGTTCTTC. The entire variable domain, with the rest obtained from reference TRBV11-3 and TRBJ2-1, is as follows: EAGVVQSPRYKIIEKKQPVAFWCNPISGHNTLYWYLQNLGQGPELLIRYENEEAVDDSQLPKDRFSAERLKGVDSTLKIQPAELGDSAVYLCASSTPAGRLNNEQFFGPGTRLTVL.

The chain combines TRBV11-2 with TRBJ2-2; perhaps TRBD2 as D (5 bases). There are 14 residues in the CDR3. V was shortened by 5 bases and J by 6 bases, with 13 bases between the two germline ends. The germline V gene has CDR1 SGHAT and CDR2 FQNNGV. The DNA for the CDR3 is TGTGCCAGCAGCCCCGGTCCCGGGGCCGGGGAGCTGTTTTTT. Amino acids: CASSPGPGAGELFF.

This chain connects TRBV2 to TRBJ1-5, with 8 bases that match TRBD1. The germline CDR1 and CDR2 sequences are SNHLY and FYNNEI. With V trimmed by 4 bases and J by 3 bases, 5 bases remained unmatched. This CDR3 contains 15 residues. The DNA of the CDR3 is TGTGCCAGCAGTGGGCAGGGGGCCAACAATCAGCCCCAGCATTTT. As protein: CASSGQGANNQPQHF.

DNA of the CDR3: TGTGCCAGCAGCTTATCGCTCCGAGGACGGGAGAACACCATATATTTT. Translated, it gives CASSLSLRGRENTIYF. The chain employs TRBV11-3 and TRBJ1-3; D call uncertain. The CDR3 contains 16 residues. Germline-derived CDR1 and CDR2 are SGHNT and YENEEA. Trimming took off 2 bases at V and 7 bases at J, with 18 bases between the two ends.

This chain joins TRBV5-1 and TRBJ2-1; 9 nucleotides match TRBD2. Germline lookup yields CDR1 SGHRS and CDR2 YFSETQ. The CDR3 extends over 17 amino acids. The ends lost 0 bases at V and 0 bases at J; junction bases unmatched: 4. As DNA, the CDR3 is TGCGCCAGCAGCTTGGTGGATAGCGGGAGCTCCTACAATGAGCAGTTCTTC. Amino acid sequence: CASSLVDSGSSYNEQFF.

This clone was observed once. The gene calls are TRBV13 and TRBJ1-1, with D possibly being TRBD1 (6 bases). Trimming shortened V by 5 bases and J by 1 base, and 17 bases separated the two germline ends. CDR1 and CDR2 from the germline V gene are PRHDT and FYEKMQ (reference sequence). CDR3 length: 16 amino acids. CDR3 DNA sequence: TGTGCCAGCAGCGACCTCTTCCAACAGGGGAACACTGAAGCTTTCTTT. This sequence encodes CASSDLFQQGNTEAFF.

The rearrangement uses TRBV27 and TRBJ2-7; D might be TRBD1 (8 bases). CDR3 length: 15 amino acids. Trimming took off 5 bases at V and 5 bases at J, with 19 bases between the two ends. Per the germline V gene, CDR1 is MNHEY and CDR2 is SMNVEV (reference sequence). The CDR3 region has the DNA TGTGCCAGCAGTCAAACTACAGGGGGGGTTCACGAGCAGTACTTC. This sequence encodes CASSQTTGGVHEQYF.

The genes are TRBV7-9 and TRBJ2-3, with TRBD2 matching 10 bases. With 4 bases clipped from V and 0 bases from J, the junction kept 4 bases outside the gene matches. In germline, CDR1 is SEHNR, CDR2 FQNEAQ (reference sequence). This CDR3 is built from 16 residues. Written as DNA, the CDR3 is TGTGCCAGCAGCTCACTAGCGGGGCCTAGCACAGATACGCAGTATTTT. This gives the protein CASSSLAGPSTDTQYF.

This rearrangement joins TRBV5-5 to TRBJ1-5, with D unresolved. Trimming removed 4 bases from V and 3 bases from J, with 17 bases in between. The CDR3 runs to 16 residues. Germline V gene sequence: CDR1 SGHKS, CDR2 YYEKEE (reference sequence). The CDR3, as DNA: TGTGCCAGCAGCCTGGATACGAGGGAGACCAATCAGCCCCAGCATTTT. The encoded protein is CASSLDTRETNQPQHF. The complete variable domain, with remaining parts taken from reference TRBV5-5 and TRBJ1-5, reads DAGVTQSPTHLIKTRGQQVTLRCSPISGHKSVSWYQQVLGQGPQFIFQYYEKEERGRGNFPDRFSARQFPNYSSELNVNALLLGDSALYLCASSLDTRETNQPQHFGDGTRLSIL.

In this sample, this clone turned up once. The chain joins TRBV7-9 to TRBJ1-4; TRBD1 is a possible D gene (6 bases). The CDR3 has 16 amino acids. The V gene lost 3 bases and the J gene lost 0 bases, with 11 bases spanning the gap. The germline CDR1 and CDR2 sequences are SEHNR and FQNEAQ (reference sequence). CDR3 sequence: CASSFYRATTNEKLFF. In nucleotides, the CDR3 is TGTGCCAGCAGCTTTTACAGGGCGACAACTAATGAAAAACTGTTTTTT.

This clone was observed a handful of times. This chain connects TRBV6-5 to TRBJ1-1; 10 bases map to TRBD1. V trimming: 6 bases; J trimming: 5 bases; junction bases outside the gene matches: 3. CDR1 is MNHEY and CDR2 is SVGAGI in the germline V gene. The CDR3 spans 13 residues. CDR3 protein: CASRRQGATEAFF. The CDR3 coding sequence is TGTGCCAGCAGGAGACAGGGGGCTACTGAAGCTTTCTTT.

The J gene is TRBJ2-5, the V gene TRBV7-8, with 10 bases fitting TRBD1. V gave up 5 bases and J gave up 4 bases; unmatched junction bases: 7. Germline V lookup: CDR1 SGHVS, CDR2 FQNEAQ. The CDR3 sequence is 15 residues long. CDR3 nucleotide sequence: TGTGCCAGCAGCCCGAGACAGGGGGCGGGAGAGACCCAGTACTTC. Its protein is CASSPRQGAGETQYF.

The chain joins TRBV28 to TRBJ2-3, with D unresolved. The CDR3 consists of 15 residues. V shed 0 bases and J shed 3 bases, with 10 bases lying between them. Germline CDR1 and CDR2: MDHEN and SYDVKM. This CDR3 reads CASSLWGRSTDTQYF. The CDR3 bases are TGTGCCAGCAGTTTATGGGGCCGATCAACAGATACGCAGTATTTT.

V usage is TRBV28 and J usage is TRBJ2-4; 7 bases agree with TRBD1. V dropped 6 bases and J dropped 0; count of bases not matched to a gene: 5. The germline V gene has CDR1 MDHEN and CDR2 SYDVKM. The length of the CDR3 is 15 residues. The CDR3 DNA reads TGTGCCAGCAGCCCGACAGGGCTAGCCAAAAACATTCAGTACTTC. Encoded protein: CASSPTGLAKNIQYF.